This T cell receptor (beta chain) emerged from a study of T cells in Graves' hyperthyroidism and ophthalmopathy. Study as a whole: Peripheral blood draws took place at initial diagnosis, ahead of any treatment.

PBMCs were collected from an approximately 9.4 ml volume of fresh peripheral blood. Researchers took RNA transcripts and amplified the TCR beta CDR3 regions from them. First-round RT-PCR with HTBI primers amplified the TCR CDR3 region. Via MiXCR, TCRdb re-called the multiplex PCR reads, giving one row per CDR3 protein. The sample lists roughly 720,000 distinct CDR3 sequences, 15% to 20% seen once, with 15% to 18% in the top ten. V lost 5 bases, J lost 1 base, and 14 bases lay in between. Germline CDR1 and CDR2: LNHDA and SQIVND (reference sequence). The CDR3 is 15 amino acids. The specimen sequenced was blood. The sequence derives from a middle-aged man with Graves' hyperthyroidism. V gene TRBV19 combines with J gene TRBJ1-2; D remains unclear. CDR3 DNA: TGTGCCAGTAGTCCGACGCAGTCCCTTAACTATGGCTACACCTTC. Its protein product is CASSPTQSLNYGYTF.